The rows below give T cell receptor beta chains drawn from one sample of a study of blood T cell repertoires in COVID-19. Assay: immunoSEQ multiplex PCR; the TCRdb copy retains only in-frame clones and omits some. The sample has about 42,000 clones; more than 75% are singletons. Sequencing input: peripheral blood. The source is a man aged 80 or over with acute or convalescent COVID-19. The CDR3 runs from the conserved cysteine through the conserved F or W. The order of the fields is V gene, D gene, CDR3 length, J gene, clone size, CDR3 DNA, CDR3 protein. A D gene is named only where the DNA matches it firmly. Size tells how often a clone was seen (once, few, many) or the class of an expanded clone, and some rows leave it out.

V gene: TRBV7-2
D gene: -
CDR3 length: 13
J gene: TRBJ2-3
clone size: -
CDR3 DNA: TGTGCCAGCAGCGAACTTACAGGGGATACGCAGTATTTT
CDR3 protein: CASSELTGDTQYF

V gene: TRBV9
D gene: TRBD1
CDR3 length: 14
J gene: TRBJ1-1
clone size: -
CDR3 DNA: TGTGCCAGCAGCCCGCGACAGGGGAACACTGAAGCTTTCTTT
CDR3 protein: CASSPRQGNTEAFF

V gene: TRBV6-1
D gene: TRBD1
CDR3 length: 14
J gene: TRBJ1-3
clone size: -
CDR3 DNA: TGTGCCAGCAGTTATTCGGACAGGGGAAACACCATATATTTT
CDR3 protein: CASSYSDRGNTIYF

V gene: TRBV2
D gene: TRBD1
CDR3 length: 14
J gene: TRBJ1-4
clone size: -
CDR3 DNA: TGTGCCAGCAGTGCCAACAGGGGGAATGAAAAACTGTTTTTT
CDR3 protein: CASSANRGNEKLFF

V gene: TRBV7-6
D gene: TRBD1
CDR3 length: 15
J gene: TRBJ1-1
clone size: -
CDR3 DNA: TGTGCCAGCAGCTTAGTTCGGCAGGGGGGCACTGAAGCTTTCTTT
CDR3 protein: CASSLVRQGGTEAFF

V gene: TRBV11-2
D gene: -
CDR3 length: 13
J gene: TRBJ1-2
clone size: -
CDR3 DNA: TGTGCCAGCAGCGCTACAGGGAACTATGGCTACACCTTC
CDR3 protein: CASSATGNYGYTF

V gene: TRBV9
D gene: TRBD2
CDR3 length: 16
J gene: TRBJ2-7
clone size: -
CDR3 DNA: TGTGCCAGCAGCGTTACCGGGACTAGCGGGGGCTACGAGCAGTACTTC
CDR3 protein: CASSVTGTSGGYEQYF

V gene: TRBV5-6
D gene: TRBD1
CDR3 length: 13
J gene: TRBJ1-2
clone size: -
CDR3 DNA: TGTGCCAGCATCGCAACAGGGGACTATGGCTACACCTTC
CDR3 protein: CASIATGDYGYTF

V gene: TRBV20-1
D gene: -
CDR3 length: 11
J gene: TRBJ2-1
clone size: few
CDR3 DNA: TGCAGTCCCTCTCTACCCGCTGAGCAGTTCTTC
CDR3 protein: CSPSLPAEQFF

V gene: TRBV5-6
D gene: -
CDR3 length: 16
J gene: TRBJ1-1
clone size: -
CDR3 DNA: TGTGCCAGCAGCTTGGAGTTCCGGACACTCAACCCTGAAGCTTTCTTT
CDR3 protein: CASSLEFRTLNPEAFF

V gene: TRBV3-1/TRBV3-2
D gene: -
CDR3 length: 19
J gene: TRBJ1-3
clone size: -
CDR3 DNA: TGTGCCAGCAGCTTACGACAGAACAAGGCGGGAACCTCTGGAAACACCATATATTTT
CDR3 protein: CASSLRQNKAGTSGNTIYF

V gene: TRBV7-9
D gene: -
CDR3 length: 13
J gene: TRBJ1-2
clone size: -
CDR3 DNA: TGTGCCAGCAGCCAAACACCGAACTATGGCTACACCTTC
CDR3 protein: CASSQTPNYGYTF

V gene: TRBV5-8
D gene: TRBD2
CDR3 length: 15
J gene: TRBJ2-3
clone size: -
CDR3 DNA: TGTGCCAGCAGCTCCGGACTAGCGATAGGACATACGCAGTATTTT
CDR3 protein: CASSSGLAIGHTQYF

V gene: TRBV13
D gene: -
CDR3 length: 12
J gene: TRBJ2-7
clone size: -
CDR3 DNA: TGTGCCAGCAGCTTAGCAGGATACGAGCAGTACTTC
CDR3 protein: CASSLAGYEQYF

V gene: TRBV9
D gene: -
CDR3 length: 16
J gene: TRBJ2-2
clone size: -
CDR3 DNA: TGTGCCAGCAGCGTAGTAGGTAGCAGGAACACCGGGGAGCTGTTTTTT
CDR3 protein: CASSVVGSRNTGELFF

V gene: TRBV10-3
D gene: TRBD2
CDR3 length: 18
J gene: TRBJ2-1
clone size: -
CDR3 DNA: TGTGCCATCGGGGGGGGAGCTAGCGGGAAGAGTCTAGTCAATGAGCAGTTCTTC
CDR3 protein: CAIGGGASGKSLVNEQFF

V gene: TRBV6-5
D gene: -
CDR3 length: 13
J gene: TRBJ1-5
clone size: -
CDR3 DNA: TGTGCCAGCAGACGGTATAGCAATCAGCCCCAGCATTTT
CDR3 protein: CASRRYSNQPQHF

V gene: TRBV6-5
D gene: -
CDR3 length: 15
J gene: TRBJ1-1
clone size: -
CDR3 DNA: TGTGCCAGCAGTTACTCGGGGGGGATGAACACTGAAGCTTTCTTT
CDR3 protein: CASSYSGGMNTEAFF

V gene: TRBV2
D gene: TRBD2
CDR3 length: 15
J gene: TRBJ2-3
clone size: -
CDR3 DNA: TGTGCCAGCCGCCAGGGACTAGGGGCGGGGGATACGCAGTATTTT
CDR3 protein: CASRQGLGAGDTQYF

V gene: TRBV19
D gene: -
CDR3 length: 11
J gene: TRBJ2-7
clone size: -
CDR3 DNA: TGTGCCAGTACCTCCAGCTACGAGCAGTACTTC
CDR3 protein: CASTSSYEQYF

V gene: TRBV5-6
D gene: -
CDR3 length: 15
J gene: TRBJ2-7
clone size: -
CDR3 DNA: TGTGCCAGCAGCTTGAAAACAGGGACGGAGTACGAGCAGTACTTC
CDR3 protein: CASSLKTGTEYEQYF

V gene: TRBV5-4
D gene: TRBD2
CDR3 length: 16
J gene: TRBJ2-1
clone size: -
CDR3 DNA: TGTGCCAGCAGCTTGGACAGCGGGGGCTTGTACAATGAGCAGTTCTTC
CDR3 protein: CASSLDSGGLYNEQFF

V gene: TRBV5-1
D gene: -
CDR3 length: 14
J gene: TRBJ1-2
clone size: -
CDR3 DNA: TGCGCCAGCAGCTTGGATGGCGGAAACTATGGCTACACCTTC
CDR3 protein: CASSLDGGNYGYTF

V gene: TRBV5-1
D gene: TRBD2
CDR3 length: 15
J gene: TRBJ2-1
clone size: -
CDR3 DNA: TGCGCCAGCAGCCCCGGCACTAGCGACTACAATGAGCAGTTCTTC
CDR3 protein: CASSPGTSDYNEQFF

V gene: TRBV6-6
D gene: -
CDR3 length: 13
J gene: TRBJ1-1
clone size: once
CDR3 DNA: TGTGCCAGCAGTTCGGCGGGGAACACTGAAGCTTTCTTT
CDR3 protein: CASSSAGNTEAFF

V gene: TRBV7-8
D gene: -
CDR3 length: 18
J gene: TRBJ2-1
clone size: -
CDR3 DNA: TGTGCCAGCAGCTTACAAGGCGGGGCGGATAGCTCCTACAATGAGCAGTTCTTC
CDR3 protein: CASSLQGGADSSYNEQFF

V gene: TRBV5-1
D gene: -
CDR3 length: 14
J gene: TRBJ1-4
clone size: few
CDR3 DNA: TGCGCCAGCAGCTTCAGCGGTCCTAATGAAAAACTGTTTTTT
CDR3 protein: CASSFSGPNEKLFF

V gene: TRBV4-1
D gene: TRBD2
CDR3 length: 17
J gene: TRBJ2-2
clone size: -
CDR3 DNA: TGCGCCAGCAGCCAAGTTGCGGGGGGGGCGAACACCGGGGAGCTGTTTTTT
CDR3 protein: CASSQVAGGANTGELFF

V gene: TRBV28
D gene: TRBD1
CDR3 length: 15
J gene: TRBJ2-3
clone size: -
CDR3 DNA: TGTGCCAGCAGTTTAGGGACAGGGGGCACAGATACGCAGTATTTT
CDR3 protein: CASSLGTGGTDTQYF

V gene: TRBV6-5
D gene: TRBD2
CDR3 length: 15
J gene: TRBJ2-1
clone size: -
CDR3 DNA: TGTGCCAGCAGGTCCGGGACTAGCGTGTACAATGAGCAGTTCTTC
CDR3 protein: CASRSGTSVYNEQFF

V gene: TRBV18
D gene: TRBD1
CDR3 length: 14
J gene: TRBJ1-2
clone size: -
CDR3 DNA: TGTGCCAGCTCGCCCCGATCGACAGGGGAAGGCTACACCTTC
CDR3 protein: CASSPRSTGEGYTF

V gene: TRBV21-1
D gene: -
CDR3 length: 13
J gene: TRBJ1-2
clone size: once
CDR3 DNA: TGTGCCAGCGGGTCCCAGGCTAACTATGGCTACACCTTC
CDR3 protein: CASGSQANYGYTF

V gene: TRBV7-9
D gene: TRBD2
CDR3 length: 16
J gene: TRBJ2-3
clone size: once
CDR3 DNA: TGTGCCAGCAGCCATTTTAGCGGGGGGAGCACAGATACGCAGTATTTT
CDR3 protein: CASSHFSGGSTDTQYF

V gene: TRBV28
D gene: -
CDR3 length: 12
J gene: TRBJ1-6
clone size: -
CDR3 DNA: TGTGCCAGCACGGGTGAGGGACTACCCCTCCACTTT
CDR3 protein: CASTGEGLPLHF

V gene: TRBV11-2
D gene: -
CDR3 length: 14
J gene: TRBJ1-3
clone size: few
CDR3 DNA: TGTGCCAGCAGCCCACAGGGCTCTGGAAACACCATATATTTT
CDR3 protein: CASSPQGSGNTIYF

V gene: TRBV3-1/TRBV3-2
D gene: TRBD1
CDR3 length: 12
J gene: TRBJ1-2
clone size: -
CDR3 DNA: TGTGCCAGCAGCCGACAGGGGAATGGCTACACCTTC
CDR3 protein: CASSRQGNGYTF

V gene: TRBV9
D gene: TRBD1
CDR3 length: 15
J gene: TRBJ1-2
clone size: -
CDR3 DNA: TGTGCCAGCAGCAAGACAGGGGAGGGCGTCTATGGCTACACCTTC
CDR3 protein: CASSKTGEGVYGYTF

V gene: TRBV7-7
D gene: -
CDR3 length: 16
J gene: TRBJ2-5
clone size: few
CDR3 DNA: TGTGCTAGCAGCTTAGGGCGGTTGGTTGCCCAAGAGACCCAGTACTTC
CDR3 protein: CASSLGRLVAQETQYF

V gene: TRBV19
D gene: TRBD1
CDR3 length: 14
J gene: TRBJ2-7
clone size: -
CDR3 DNA: TGTGCCAGTAGTGTCCCGGGACAGGGCTCCGAGCAGTACTTC
CDR3 protein: CASSVPGQGSEQYF

V gene: TRBV5-1
D gene: -
CDR3 length: 14
J gene: TRBJ2-3
clone size: -
CDR3 DNA: TGCGCCAGCAGCCTTCGGACAGGCACAGATACGCAGTATTTT
CDR3 protein: CASSLRTGTDTQYF

V gene: TRBV2
D gene: TRBD1
CDR3 length: 14
J gene: TRBJ2-2
clone size: -
CDR3 DNA: TGTGCCAGCAGTGAAAGACAGGGGCCCGGGGAGCTGTTTTTT
CDR3 protein: CASSERQGPGELFF

V gene: TRBV19
D gene: -
CDR3 length: 14
J gene: TRBJ1-6
clone size: -
CDR3 DNA: TGTGCCAGTAGTCGAAGGACGGGAGACTCACCCCTCCACTTT
CDR3 protein: CASSRRTGDSPLHF

V gene: TRBV5-1
D gene: -
CDR3 length: 15
J gene: TRBJ2-1
clone size: -
CDR3 DNA: TGCGCCAGCAGGGGCGATGGTGGATCCTACAATGAGCAGTTCTTC
CDR3 protein: CASRGDGGSYNEQFF

V gene: TRBV24-1
D gene: -
CDR3 length: 19
J gene: TRBJ1-5
clone size: -
CDR3 DNA: TGTGCCACCAGTGATTCCGGGACTCCCGACGAAGGGAGCAATCAGCCCCAGCATTTT
CDR3 protein: CATSDSGTPDEGSNQPQHF

V gene: TRBV24-1
D gene: TRBD1
CDR3 length: 15
J gene: TRBJ1-2
clone size: -
CDR3 DNA: TGTGCCACCAGTGGGTGGGACAGGGGGATGTATGGCTACACCTTC
CDR3 protein: CATSGWDRGMYGYTF

V gene: TRBV2
D gene: TRBD1
CDR3 length: 13
J gene: TRBJ1-2
clone size: once
CDR3 DNA: TGTGCCAGCAGCGCGGACAGGCGGAATGGCTACACCTTC
CDR3 protein: CASSADRRNGYTF

V gene: TRBV27
D gene: -
CDR3 length: 14
J gene: TRBJ2-6
clone size: -
CDR3 DNA: TGTGCCAGCAGTTCTAGCTCTGGGGCCAACGTCCTGACTTTC
CDR3 protein: CASSSSSGANVLTF

V gene: TRBV7-9
D gene: -
CDR3 length: 16
J gene: TRBJ2-7
clone size: once
CDR3 DNA: TGTGCCAGCAGCTTAAAAGGAGGGGCGCTTGTATACGAGCAGTACTTC
CDR3 protein: CASSLKGGALVYEQYF

V gene: TRBV6-5
D gene: -
CDR3 length: 15
J gene: TRBJ2-3
clone size: once
CDR3 DNA: TGTGCCAGCACATTGGGGGCTGCGGAGTCAGATACGCAGTATTTT
CDR3 protein: CASTLGAAESDTQYF

V gene: TRBV30
D gene: TRBD1
CDR3 length: 13
J gene: TRBJ2-7
clone size: -
CDR3 DNA: TGTGCCTGGAGTGTAAACAGGGGGAACGAGCAGTACTTC
CDR3 protein: CAWSVNRGNEQYF

V gene: TRBV28
D gene: -
CDR3 length: 14
J gene: TRBJ2-1
clone size: -
CDR3 DNA: TGTGCCAGCAGTTCCCTAAGCTCCTACAATGAGCAGTTCTTC
CDR3 protein: CASSSLSSYNEQFF

V gene: TRBV6-1
D gene: TRBD1
CDR3 length: 14
J gene: TRBJ1-6
clone size: few
CDR3 DNA: TGTGCCAGCAGTGAAGGAGACAGGGGTCCACCCCTCCACTTT
CDR3 protein: CASSEGDRGPPLHF

V gene: TRBV11-3
D gene: TRBD2
CDR3 length: 16
J gene: TRBJ2-3
clone size: few
CDR3 DNA: TGTGCCAGCAGCTCACGGACTAGCGGTAGCACAGATACGCAGTATTTT
CDR3 protein: CASSSRTSGSTDTQYF

V gene: TRBV11-3
D gene: TRBD1
CDR3 length: 13
J gene: TRBJ1-1
clone size: -
CDR3 DNA: TGTGCCAGCAGCACAGGGGCCGACACTGAAGCTTTCTTT
CDR3 protein: CASSTGADTEAFF

V gene: TRBV27
D gene: TRBD1
CDR3 length: 14
J gene: TRBJ2-5
clone size: -
CDR3 DNA: TGTGCCAGCAGTCGACAGGGGATGGAAGAGACCCAGTACTTC
CDR3 protein: CASSRQGMEETQYF

V gene: TRBV7-2
D gene: -
CDR3 length: 15
J gene: TRBJ1-4
clone size: -
CDR3 DNA: TGTGCCTCAGGGGCAGGGGCTGCTATTAATGAAAAACTGTTTTTT
CDR3 protein: CASGAGAAINEKLFF

V gene: TRBV21-1
D gene: -
CDR3 length: 16
J gene: TRBJ1-3
clone size: -
CDR3 DNA: TGTGCCAGCAGACGGTCTCAGGGGCGCTCTGGAAACACCATATATTTT
CDR3 protein: CASRRSQGRSGNTIYF

V gene: TRBV10-3
D gene: -
CDR3 length: 14
J gene: TRBJ2-2
clone size: -
CDR3 DNA: TGTGCCATCAAAGCGGCAGGGAACACCGGGGAGCTGTTTTTT
CDR3 protein: CAIKAAGNTGELFF